This TCR beta chain originates from a study of prognosis after radiotherapy for stage I lung cancer. Study background: Four or five patients had oligometastatic NSCLC after their primary tumor was surgically resected, and approximately 13 patients had newly diagnosed primary stage I lung tumors. In 3 to 5 fractions, radiotherapy was administered as SBRT with a biologically effective dose of at least 100 Gy.

Genomic DNA served as the source from which two-round multiplex PCR generated TCR beta CDR3 amplicons. Amplification during the initial PCR round employed primers specific to each TRBV and TRBJ gene. TCRdb reprocessed the multiplex PCR reads with MiXCR, giving one entry per CDR3 protein. The sample consists of 27,000 or so distinct CDR3 sequences, around 41% of them appearing once. This clonotype was observed at least ten times. The germline V gene has CDR1 LNHNV and CDR2 YYDKDF (reference sequence). Trimming cost V 4 bases and J 6 bases, with 13 bases left between them. The CDR3 is 13 amino acids. The chain links TRBV15 to TRBJ2-7, with D possibly matching TRBD1 (6 bases). The receptor's source is a donor aged 50 or older with non-small cell lung cancer. The source material was PBMCs, sampled before or after stereotactic body radiation therapy (not recorded which). DNA of the CDR3: TGTGCCACCAGCATGAAGGGGGTCTTCGAGCAGTACTTC. Residues: CATSMKGVFEQYF.